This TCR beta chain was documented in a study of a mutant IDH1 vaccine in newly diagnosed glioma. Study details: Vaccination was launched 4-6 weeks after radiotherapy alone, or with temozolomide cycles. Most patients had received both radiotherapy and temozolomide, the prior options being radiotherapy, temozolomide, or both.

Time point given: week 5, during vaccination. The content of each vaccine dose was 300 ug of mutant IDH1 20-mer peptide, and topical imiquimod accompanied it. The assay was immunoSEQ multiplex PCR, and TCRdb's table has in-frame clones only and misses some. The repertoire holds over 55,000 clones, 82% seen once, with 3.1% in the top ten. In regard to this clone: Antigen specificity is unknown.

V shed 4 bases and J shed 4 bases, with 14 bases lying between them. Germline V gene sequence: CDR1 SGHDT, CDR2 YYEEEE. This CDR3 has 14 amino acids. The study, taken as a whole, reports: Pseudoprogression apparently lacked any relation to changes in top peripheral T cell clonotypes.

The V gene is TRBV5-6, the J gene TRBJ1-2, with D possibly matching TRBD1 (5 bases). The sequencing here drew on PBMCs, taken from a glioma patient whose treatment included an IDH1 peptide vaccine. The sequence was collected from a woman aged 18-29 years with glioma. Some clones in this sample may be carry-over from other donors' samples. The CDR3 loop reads CASSQDGGIYGYTF. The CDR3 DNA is TGTGCCAGCAGCCAGGACGGGGGGATCTATGGCTACACCTTC.